These 20 T cell receptor beta chains originate from one sample sequenced in a study of T-cell memory formation after mild COVID-19. MiXCR, applied by TCRdb to the 5' RACE reads, yields one record per CDR3 protein. The repertoire holds more than 300,000 distinct CDR3 sequences, with roughly 13% as singletons. Sample: PBMCs or a T cell subset sorted from them (not recorded which). These receptors all stem from a man younger than 35 who had mild COVID-19 (a few samples of this study predate the infection). Cell type and time point are not known.

This clonotype has only a few counts. CDR3 residues: CASSLGAEYEQFF. The CDR3 region has the DNA TGTGCCAGCAGCTTGGGTGCGGAATATGAGCAGTTCTTC. The V gene is TRBV7-6, the J gene TRBJ2-1; D uncertain. CDR3 length equals 13 residues. CDR1 is SGHVS and CDR2 is FNYEAQ in the germline V gene. The V end was cut by 3 bases, the J end by 8 bases, with 11 bases between.

This clonotype has just a few counts. This chain joins TRBV30 and TRBJ1-5; unclear D gene. The CDR3 spans 13 residues. V lost 5 bases and J 4 bases, leaving 12 bases between the germline ends. Germline assignment: CDR1 GTSNPN and CDR2 SVGIG (reference sequence). CDR3 amino acids: CAWGETGNQPQHF. The CDR3 DNA follows: TGTGCCTGGGGAGAGACGGGGAATCAGCCCCAGCATTTT.

This clonotype was seen only a few times. The V and J genes are TRBV20-1 and TRBJ2-7, with D perhaps assigned TRBD1 or TRBD2 (5 bases each). The CDR3 covers 15 residues. Trimming stripped 0 bases from V and 1 base from J, with 13 bases between. Germline loops: CDR1 DFQATT, CDR2 SNEGSKA (reference sequence). The CDR3 reads CSARDQTGLSYEQYV. CDR3 in DNA: TGCAGTGCTAGAGATCAAACAGGACTTTCCTACGAGCAGTACGTC.

This clonotype turned up a few times. This chain joins TRBV9 and TRBJ1-4; 7 nucleotides align to TRBD1. With 3 bases clipped from V and 0 bases from J, the junction kept 8 bases outside the gene matches. The CDR3 extends over 17 amino acids. The germline V gene encodes CDR1 SGDLS and CDR2 YYNGEE. CDR3 sequence: CASSGTGTDATNEKLFF. In DNA, the CDR3 is TGTGCCAGCAGCGGAACCGGGACAGATGCAACTAATGAAAAACTGTTTTTT.

This clonotype was recorded at least ten times. V usage is TRBV4-2 and J usage is TRBJ2-3, with 13 bases identical to TRBD2. Trimming cost V 4 bases and J 4 bases; bases outside gene matches: 14. The CDR3 has 19 amino acids. Germline V gives CDR1 LGHNA, CDR2 YNFKEQ. The CDR3 loop is CASSPTGGLAGLWADTQYF. DNA for the CDR3: TGTGCCAGCAGCCCCACCGGGGGACTAGCGGGGCTGTGGGCAGATACGCAGTATTTT.

This chain joins TRBV5-1 and TRBJ2-2; D ambiguous. Germline V gives CDR1 SGHRS, CDR2 YFSETQ. The V end lost 0 bases, the J end lost 4 bases, and 7 bases lay between the germline ends. The CDR3 has 14 amino acids. This CDR3 is CASSLEGTTGELFF. CDR3 bases: TGCGCCAGCAGCTTGGAGGGAACCACCGGGGAGCTGTTTTTT.

This clonotype was observed at least ten times. The rearrangement links TRBV12-3 or TRBV12-4 to TRBJ1-1, with D hard to call. The CDR3 runs to 12 residues. The ends were cut back, 7 bases at V and 3 bases at J, with 9 bases in the middle. CDR3 bases: TGTGCCAGCACCCAAGTGGACACTGAAGCTTTCTTT. Protein: CASTQVDTEAFF.

The DNA of the CDR3 is TGTGCCAGCAGCTCGCTAGCGGGGGTGGGGCAAGAGACCCAGTACTTC. Residues: CASSSLAGVGQETQYF. This rearrangement joins TRBV5-5 to TRBJ2-5, with 10 bases aligning to TRBD2. V shed 3 bases and J 2 bases; nucleotides not matched to a gene: 7. Germline lookup yields CDR1 SGHKS and CDR2 YYEKEE (reference sequence). The CDR3 totals 16 residues.

This clonotype was found a few times. The chain links TRBV9 to TRBJ2-2; D not certain. From germline, CDR1 is SGDLS and CDR2 YYNGEE. Trimming took off 0 bases at V and 9 bases at J, with 6 bases between the two ends. The CDR3 is made up of 12 amino acids. CDR3 residues: CASSVGQRELFF. For the CDR3, the DNA is TGTGCCAGCAGCGTAGGCCAGCGGGAGCTGTTTTTT.

The table lists this clonotype with a few counts. As DNA, the CDR3 is TGTGCCAGCAGTTTATCAGGGGTTGGGGAGCAGTACGTC. It specifies CASSLSGVGEQYV. The rearrangement uses TRBV27 and TRBJ2-7; maybe TRBD1 (5 bases). Trimming took off 0 bases at V and 7 bases at J, with 10 bases between the two ends. The CDR3 extends over 13 amino acids. Germline V CDR1 and CDR2: MNHEY, SMNVEV (reference sequence).

This clonotype has a handful of counts. The gene calls are TRBV7-2 and TRBJ2-7; unclear D gene. This CDR3 contains 13 residues. Trimming took off 5 bases at V and 3 bases at J, with 11 bases between the two ends. Germline CDR1 reads SGHTA; CDR2 reads FQGNSA. This chain's CDR3 is CASSADGRYEQYF. The DNA of the CDR3 is TGTGCCAGCAGCGCGGACGGACGCTACGAGCAGTACTTC.

This clonotype is medium-sized. The chain has TRBV6-4 and TRBJ2-7; possibly TRBD1 for D (5 bases). Trimming left V 2 bases short and J 5 bases short, with 13 bases between. CDR1 is MRHNA, CDR2 SNTAGT, per germline. This CDR3 spans 14 amino acids. CDR3 in amino acids: CASSDIGDSHEQYF. The CDR3 DNA sequence: TGTGCCAGCAGTGACATCGGAGACAGTCACGAGCAGTACTTC.

The rearrangement joins TRBV30 to TRBJ2-7; D may be TRBD1 (5 bases). V lost 3 bases and J 0 bases, leaving 12 bases between the germline ends. CDR3 length equals 14 residues. Germline V gene sequence: CDR1 GTSNPN, CDR2 SVGIG (reference sequence). In DNA form, the CDR3 reads TGTGCCTGGAGCCCAGTGACAGACTCCTACGAGCAGTACTTC. Its translation: CAWSPVTDSYEQYF.

V gene TRBV5-1 combines with J gene TRBJ2-3; a weak D match, TRBD2 (5 bases). Germline loops: CDR1 SGHRS, CDR2 YFSETQ. The germline V and J ends were trimmed by 2 bases and 0 bases, with 16 bases remaining between them. The CDR3 consists of 17 residues. CDR3 DNA: TGCGCCAGCAGCTTAGCCCCCCCAAGGGAGAGCACAGATACGCAGTATTTT. Translating gives CASSLAPPRESTDTQYF. The variable domain in full, with the rest retrieved from reference TRBV5-1 and TRBJ2-3, is KAGVTQTPRYLIKTRGQQVTLSCSPISGHRSVSWYQQTPGQGLQFLFEYFSETQRNKGNFPGRFSGRQFSNSRSEMNVSTLELGDSALYLCASSLAPPRESTDTQYFGPGTRLTVL.

This clonotype has ten or more counts. The V gene is TRBV4-2, the J gene TRBJ2-1, with 8 bases lining up with TRBD2. CDR1 LGHNA and CDR2 YNFKEQ come from the germline V gene. The CDR3 is 15 amino acids. J gave up 7 bases and V 4 bases, and 9 bases lay outside the gene matches. The CDR3: CASSPGRGDANEQFF. The CDR3 region has the DNA TGTGCCAGCAGCCCCGGGAGGGGGGACGCAAATGAGCAGTTCTTC.

V gene TRBV5-1 combines with J gene TRBJ2-7; 7 nucleotides match TRBD1. The CDR3 spans 14 residues. V trimming: 6 bases; J trimming: 1 base; junction bases outside the gene matches: 7. The germline gives CDR1 SGHRS, CDR2 YFSETQ. DNA for the CDR3: TGCGCCAGCACCTCGACAGGGCTATCCTACGAGCAGTACTTC. Translated: CASTSTGLSYEQYF.

The V gene is TRBV7-2, the J gene TRBJ2-2, with unresolved D. CDR3 length: 13 amino acids. Trimming removed 7 bases at V and 7 bases at J, with 13 bases between. Germline assignment: CDR1 SGHTA and CDR2 FQGNSA. CDR3 bases: TGTGCCAGCATGCGGCCTATCGACGGGGAGCTGTTTTTT. It specifies CASMRPIDGELFF.

This clonotype was seen many times. V usage is TRBV5-5 and J usage is TRBJ2-7; D remains ambiguous. Between the trimmed V and J ends, which lost 6 bases and 4 bases, there was a span of 11 bases. Germline loops: CDR1 SGHKS, CDR2 YYEKEE (reference sequence). There are 12 residues in the CDR3. The CDR3 DNA reads TGTGCCAGCACCTTCGCAGTATACGAGCAGTACGTC. It is translated as CASTFAVYEQYV.

This clonotype was picked up a small number of times. The V call is TRBV20-1, the J call TRBJ1-5, with 7 bases fitting TRBD1. The CDR3 sequence is 14 residues long. Per the germline V gene, CDR1 is DFQATT and CDR2 is SNEGSKA (reference sequence). Trimming cost V 6 bases and J 6 bases; bases outside gene matches: 11. CDR3 DNA: TGCAGTGCCGAGGACAGGTTGAGAGGTCAGCCCCAGCATTTT. Translating it yields CSAEDRLRGQPQHF.

Many counts were recorded for this clonotype. V gene TRBV4-3 combines with J gene TRBJ2-3; 11 bases are shared with TRBD2. This CDR3 comprises 16 residues. In germline, CDR1 is LGHNA, CDR2 YSLEER. The trim removed 1 base at V and 3 bases at J, leaving 3 bases unmatched. The CDR3 coding sequence is TGCGCCAGCAGCCAAGGAACTAGCGGGGGTACAGATACGCAGTATTTT. Protein: CASSQGTSGGTDTQYF.